This TCR beta chain originates from a study of blood T cell repertoires in COVID-19 (TCRdb year 2020). The study in broad terms: Collaborator samples came from the United States, Italy and Spain and covered acute and convalescent phases of COVID-19. The prospective study material was composed of cDNA or gDNA derived from T cells, B-cell-depleted T cells, or PBMCs. Subjects who had been exposed to COVID-19, were actively infected with it, or had recovered from it provided the deeply sampled blood TCRbeta repertoires that made up the dataset. The repertoires were released in a freely available public database intended as a resource for research on the immune response to SARS-CoV-2. Samples came from the ongoing ImmuneRACE study (first 160 participants) plus 1,254 subjects from 6 global collaborators. A de-identified subject ID, COVID-19 status, age in years and sex were almost always included in the sample metadata. Where available, HLA class I and class II types were taken from metadata supplied by the sample provider and were not determined by assay-based typing.

Participants in the prospective study were enrolled through a virtual design, were aged about 18 to 100 years, and lived in roughly 26 United States geographic areas. Cohort assignment in the prospective study relied on participant-reported clinical history from a screening survey and a study questionnaire. Exposed participants were defined as having been in contact with someone with a PCR-confirmed or clinician-diagnosed COVID-19 case within 2 weeks of study entry. Each participant in the prospective study had whole blood, serum and a nasopharyngeal or oropharyngeal swab collected by mobile phlebotomists. Participants in the prospective study had the option to provide additional blood draws and questionnaires over an approximately 2-month period. Prospective study blood samples were shipped either frozen or at room temperature before DNA extraction. On this clone: Its antigen is currently not known. Base qualities were left out, and no much larger clone turns up one base away.

TCRbeta CDR3 regions were amplified from genomic DNA by means of the immunoSEQ Assay, a bias-controlled multiplex PCR. Per the source publication's procedure: Within the assay, amplification of reference gene primers was used to estimate how many nucleated cells each sample contained. To quantify the absolute abundance of each unique TCRbeta CDR3 rearrangement, sequence reads were collapsed and filtered. For each sample, productive Simpson clonality was calculated as the square root of Simpson's diversity index across productive rearrangements. TCRdb provides this immuneACCESS table in a form limited to in-frame rearrangements. Some clones are lacking; in checked studies, under half of them reflect an unresolved V gene, and why the rest are absent is not known. V, J and clone size are taken as reported in that table, and D and trimming were inferred from the DNA itself. The sample profile shows 300,000 or so clones; 85% to 90% of them were found once. Together, the top ten hold 2.9% of the sample.

The CDR3 starts with the cysteine, ends with the phenylalanine, and has 15 residues. Only the CDR3 region is kept as DNA, spanning 45 bases read in frame from base 1. Trimming at the junction amounts to 5 bases on V and 4 bases on J, and the germline ends lie 17 bases apart. Reading the germline V gene gives CDR1 MNHEY and CDR2 SVGAGI. What the study reported, not specific to this receptor: How much clinical and demographic metadata was included differed by source and by participant, and the metadata was provided uncurated.

The sequenced sample was PBMCs or T cells enriched from blood (not recorded which). Rearrangement joined TRBV6-5 to TRBJ1-2, and TRBD1 may be the D gene, going by 5 matching bases. The receptor was isolated from a woman aged 50 to 65 who had been exposed to COVID-19. CDR3 loop: CASSSRLTETYGYTF. The nucleotide sequence is TGTGCCAGCAGTAGCCGATTGACAGAGACCTATGGCTACACCTTC.